Reported below is one TCR beta chain. As yet, its antigen is unknown. Clones were read by immunoSEQ multiplex PCR, and TCRdb kept only the in-frame ones, dropping some. The sample lists 90,000 to 150,000 clones; about 87% were seen once. These data are taken from a study of T cell responses to AZD1222 COVID-19 vaccine. General study results and limits: Mostly white British, mostly female donors; authors suggested clonal diversity may be underestimated. Spike-specific TCR repertoires showed rising breadth and depth after two AZD1222 doses. CD4 TCRs covered the whole spike, strongest at regions 160-218 and 743-854. Nearly half of unique spike-specific TCRs reportedly avoided B.1.351 and B.1.1.7 mutated regions.

CDR1 and CDR2 (germline): SEHNR, FQNEAQ (reference sequence). Losses at the gene ends were 5 bases for V and 0 bases for J; bases not matched to a gene: 6. This CDR3 has 16 residues. This TCR derives from an adult in good health. The chain combines TRBV7-9 with TRBJ2-2; 7 nucleotides match TRBD1. Sample: peripheral blood, taken on day 0 of AZD1222 vaccination. The CDR3 sequence: CASSALGQANTGELFF. The CDR3 nucleotides are TGTGCCAGCAGCGCACTAGGACAGGCGAACACCGGGGAGCTGTTTTTT.